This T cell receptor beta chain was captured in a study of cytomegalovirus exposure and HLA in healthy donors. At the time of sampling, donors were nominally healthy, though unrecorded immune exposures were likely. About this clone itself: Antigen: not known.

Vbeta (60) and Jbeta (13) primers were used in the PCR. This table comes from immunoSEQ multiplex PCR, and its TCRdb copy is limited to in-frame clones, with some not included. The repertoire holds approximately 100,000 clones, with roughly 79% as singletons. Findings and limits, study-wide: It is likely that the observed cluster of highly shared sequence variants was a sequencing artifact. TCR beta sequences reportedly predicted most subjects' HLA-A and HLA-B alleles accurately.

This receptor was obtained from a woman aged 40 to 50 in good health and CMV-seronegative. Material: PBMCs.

The CDR3 region is CASSLAHVTGSGGYTF. The CDR3, as DNA: TGCGCCAGCAGCTTGGCGCATGTTACAGGGTCGGGCGGCTACACCTTC. The chain links TRBV5-1 to TRBJ1-2; tentatively, D is TRBD1 (6 bases). Trimming shortened V by 0 bases and J by 8 bases, and 20 bases separated the two germline ends. The CDR3 has 16 amino acids. Germline-derived CDR1 and CDR2 are SGHRS and YFSETQ. Using reference TRBV5-1 and TRBJ1-2 for the parts outside the CDR3, the full variable domain is KAGVTQTPRYLIKTRGQQVTLSCSPISGHRSVSWYQQTPGQGLQFLFEYFSETQRNKGNFPGRFSGRQFSNSRSEMNVSTLELGDSALYLCASSLAHVTGSGGYTFGSGTRLTVV.